This T cell receptor beta chain was sequenced for a study of blood T cells in healthy people across ages. The study's findings and limits: Any conclusive comparison of naive versus antigen-experienced cells was prevented by using unsorted PBMCs. In long-lived donors, naive CD4+ cell counts and diversity exceeded those of aged donors.

Primers used in a second PCR of about 7 to 12 cycles were a sample-barcoded 5' primer and a J-beta primer mix. Samples each returned at least 3 million CDR3-containing paired-end reads. TCRdb redid the calling of the 5' RACE reads with MiXCR, one entry per CDR3 protein. The sample yields 700,000 or so distinct CDR3 sequences, roughly two fifths seen once. Of note for this clonotype: Its target is unknown.

Total RNA, at least 5.5 micrograms per sample, was extracted from PBMCs. Per the germline V gene, CDR1 is MDHEN and CDR2 is SYDVKM. Trimming at V came to 2 bases and at J to 11 bases, leaving 9 bases not matched to a gene. This CDR3 has 14 residues. This TCR derives from a man older than 75 in good health. The sample taken for sequencing was blood. The genes are TRBV28 and TRBJ1-5; 7 nucleotides line up with TRBD1. The CDR3 nucleotides are TGTGCCAGCAGTTTACGGACAGGACAAGAGACCCAGCATTTT. Translating it yields CASSLRTGQETQHF. Full variable domain (remainder filled in from reference TRBV28 and TRBJ1-5): DVKVTQSSRYLVKRTGEKVFLECVQDMDHENMFWYRQDPGLGLRLIYFSYDVKMKEKGDIPEGYSVSREKKERFSLILESASTNQTSMYLCASSLRTGQETQHFGDGTRLSIL.